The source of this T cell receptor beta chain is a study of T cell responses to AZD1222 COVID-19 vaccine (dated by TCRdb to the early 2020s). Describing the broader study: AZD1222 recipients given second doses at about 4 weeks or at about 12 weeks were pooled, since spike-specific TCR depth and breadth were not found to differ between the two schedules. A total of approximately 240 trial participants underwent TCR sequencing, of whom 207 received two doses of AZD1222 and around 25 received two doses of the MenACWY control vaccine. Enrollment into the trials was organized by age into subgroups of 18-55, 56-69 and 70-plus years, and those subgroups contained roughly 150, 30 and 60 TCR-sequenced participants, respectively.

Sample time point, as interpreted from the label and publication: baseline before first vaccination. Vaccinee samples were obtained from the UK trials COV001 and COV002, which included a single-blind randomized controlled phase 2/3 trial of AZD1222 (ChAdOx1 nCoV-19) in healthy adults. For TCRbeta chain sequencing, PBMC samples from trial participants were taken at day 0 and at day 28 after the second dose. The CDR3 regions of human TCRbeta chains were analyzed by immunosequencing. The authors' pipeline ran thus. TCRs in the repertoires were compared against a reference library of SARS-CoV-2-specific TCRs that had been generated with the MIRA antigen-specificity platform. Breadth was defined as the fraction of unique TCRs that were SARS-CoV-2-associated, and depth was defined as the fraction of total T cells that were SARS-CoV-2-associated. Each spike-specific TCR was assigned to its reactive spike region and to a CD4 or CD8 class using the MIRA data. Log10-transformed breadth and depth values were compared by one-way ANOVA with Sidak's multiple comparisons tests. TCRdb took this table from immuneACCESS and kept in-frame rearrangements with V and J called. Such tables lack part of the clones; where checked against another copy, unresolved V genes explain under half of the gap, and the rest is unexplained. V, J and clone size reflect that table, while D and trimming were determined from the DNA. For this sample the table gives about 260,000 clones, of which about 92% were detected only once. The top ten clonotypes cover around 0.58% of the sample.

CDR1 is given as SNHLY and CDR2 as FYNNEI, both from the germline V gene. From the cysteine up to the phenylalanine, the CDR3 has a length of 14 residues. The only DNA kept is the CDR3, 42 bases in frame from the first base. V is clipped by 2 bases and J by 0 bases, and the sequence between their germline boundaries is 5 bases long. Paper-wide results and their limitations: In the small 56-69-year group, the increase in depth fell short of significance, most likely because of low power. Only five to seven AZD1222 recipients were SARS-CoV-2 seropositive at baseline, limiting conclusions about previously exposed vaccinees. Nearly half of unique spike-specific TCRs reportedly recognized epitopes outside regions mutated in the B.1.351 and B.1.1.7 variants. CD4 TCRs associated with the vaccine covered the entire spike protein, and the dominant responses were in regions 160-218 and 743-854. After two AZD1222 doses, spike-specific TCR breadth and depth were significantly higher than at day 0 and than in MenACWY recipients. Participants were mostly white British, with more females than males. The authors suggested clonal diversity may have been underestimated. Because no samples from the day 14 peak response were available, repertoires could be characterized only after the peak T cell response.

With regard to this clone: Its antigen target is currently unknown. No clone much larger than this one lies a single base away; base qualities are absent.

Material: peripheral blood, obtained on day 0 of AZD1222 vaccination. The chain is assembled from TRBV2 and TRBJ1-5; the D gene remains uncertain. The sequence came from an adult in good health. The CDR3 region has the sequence CASSERYSNQPQHF. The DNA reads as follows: TGTGCCAGCAGTGAACGTTATAGCAATCAGCCCCAGCATTTT.